A selection of T cell receptor beta chains follows, all from one sample in a study of identical twins. TCRdb analysed the 5' RACE reads with MiXCR anew, one entry per CDR3 protein. Here the sample spans 690,000 or so distinct CDR3 sequences, roughly 6.2% being singletons. Sequencing was carried out using naive T cells sorted from blood. These receptors all stem from a man in his late teens or twenties in good health. The CDR3 runs from the conserved cysteine through the conserved F or W. The order of the fields is D gene, V gene, clone size, J gene, CDR3 DNA, CDR3 protein. A D gene is named only where the DNA matches it firmly. The size field is filled for only some rows; it gives once, few, many or a size class.

D: TRBD2; V: TRBV7-8; size: .; J: TRBJ2-1; DNA: TGTGCCAGCAGCTTACCAGGGACTAGCGCAAACCCCCTTAATTACAATGAGCAGTTCTTC; CDR3: CASSLPGTSANPLNYNEQFF
D: .; V: TRBV20-1; size: many; J: TRBJ2-4; DNA: TGCAGTGCTAGAGCTGGGGCAGCGGCCAAAAACATTCAGTACTTC; CDR3: CSARAGAAAKNIQYF
D: .; V: TRBV25-1; size: many; J: TRBJ1-2; DNA: TGTGCCAGCGCCCAGTTCTATGGCTACACCTTC; CDR3: CASAQFYGYTF
D: .; V: TRBV5-1; size: .; J: TRBJ1-4; DNA: TGCGCCAGCAGCGCGGCCCTGTTGGCTGAAAAACTGTTTTTT; CDR3: CASSAALLAEKLFF
D: .; V: TRBV7-2; size: few; J: TRBJ1-2; DNA: TGTGCCAGCAGCCGGAGGGACGGAACAGGAGGCTACACCTTC; CDR3: CASSRRDGTGGYTF
D: .; V: TRBV7-9; size: .; J: TRBJ2-1; DNA: TGTGCCAGCACCCCAAGCCGGAATGAGCAGTTCTTC; CDR3: CASTPSRNEQFF
D: TRBD1; V: TRBV12-3/TRBV12-4; size: .; J: TRBJ2-5; DNA: TGTGCCAGCAGCGCCGACAGGGTTGGGGAGACCCAGTACTTC; CDR3: CASSADRVGETQYF
D: .; V: TRBV5-6; size: many; J: TRBJ2-1; DNA: TGTGCCAGCAGGGACTTGGGCGAGCAGTTCTTC; CDR3: CASRDLGEQFF
D: .; V: TRBV4-2; size: many; J: TRBJ2-7; DNA: TGTGCCAGCAGCCAAGAAAGGATCCCCAACAGGGCCACCTACGAGCAGTACTTC; CDR3: CASSQERIPNRATYEQYF
D: .; V: TRBV12-3/TRBV12-4; size: .; J: TRBJ1-5; DNA: TGTGCCAGCAGTTTCGGGGGGGGGAACAATCAGCCCCAGCATTTT; CDR3: CASSFGGGNNQPQHF
D: TRBD2; V: TRBV20-1; size: few; J: TRBJ2-5; DNA: TGCAGTGCTACCCGGGGTAGCGGGGGTTATGAGACCCAGTACTTC; CDR3: CSATRGSGGYETQYF
D: .; V: TRBV7-4; size: few; J: TRBJ1-3; DNA: TGTGCCAGCAGCTTCGGGCGGGGCTCTGGAAACACCATATATTTT; CDR3: CASSFGRGSGNTIYF
D: .; V: TRBV29-1; size: few; J: TRBJ2-3; DNA: TGCAGCGTTGAAGATTCGGTGACTAGCACAGATACGCAGTATTTT; CDR3: CSVEDSVTSTDTQYF
D: TRBD2; V: TRBV12-3/TRBV12-4; size: .; J: TRBJ2-5; DNA: TGTGCCAGCAGGAGGACTAGCGAAGAGACCCAGTACTTC; CDR3: CASRRTSEETQYF
D: .; V: TRBV11-2; size: few; J: TRBJ1-1; DNA: TGTGCCAGCAGCTTAGAAAGAGGGACGGCTTTCTTT; CDR3: CASSLERGTAFF
D: .; V: TRBV12-3/TRBV12-4; size: .; J: TRBJ1-4; DNA: TGTGCCAGCAGTTTGTTGACATCTGAAAAACTGTTTTTT; CDR3: CASSLLTSEKLFF
D: .; V: TRBV12-3/TRBV12-4; size: .; J: TRBJ1-2; DNA: TGTGCCAGCAGCTCTATGCCTTTTGGGGATCGAGGCTACACCTTC; CDR3: CASSSMPFGDRGYTF
D: .; V: TRBV27; size: few; J: TRBJ2-3; DNA: TGTGCCAGCAAATTTCCCTGGTCAGATACGCAGTATTTT; CDR3: CASKFPWSDTQYF
D: .; V: TRBV7-9; size: many; J: TRBJ2-3; DNA: TGTGCCAGCAGCTTACGGTCGGGCTACACAGATACGCAGTATTTT; CDR3: CASSLRSGYTDTQYF
D: TRBD1; V: TRBV29-1; size: many; J: TRBJ1-1; DNA: TGCAGCGTGCTCAGGGGGAGGAACACTGAAGCTTTCTTT; CDR3: CSVLRGRNTEAFF
D: TRBD1; V: TRBV20-1; size: many; J: TRBJ1-4; DNA: TGCAGTGCTAGGGAAACAGGGGGGTTCTATGAAAAACTGTTTTTT; CDR3: CSARETGGFYEKLFF
D: TRBD2; V: TRBV7-3; size: many; J: TRBJ2-7; DNA: TGTGCCAGCAGCTCCCCGACTAGCGGGGAACTCCTAAGGCAGTACTTC; CDR3: CASSSPTSGELLRQYF
D: TRBD2; V: TRBV4-2; size: .; J: TRBJ2-1; DNA: TGTGCCAGCAGCCCCACAGCGGGACTAGCGGGCAATGAGCAGTTCTTC; CDR3: CASSPTAGLAGNEQFF
D: TRBD2; V: TRBV15; size: .; J: TRBJ2-3; DNA: TGTGCCACCAGCAGGGAGAAAGCGGGAGTAATAGATACGCAGTATTTT; CDR3: CATSREKAGVIDTQYF
D: .; V: TRBV7-2; size: many; J: TRBJ2-5; DNA: TGTGCCAGCAGCTTCTATCTAGCTTCATCCCAAGAGACCCAGTACTTC; CDR3: CASSFYLASSQETQYF
D: TRBD2; V: TRBV6-1; size: few; J: TRBJ2-1; DNA: TGTGCCAGCAGCACCCTAACTAGCGGGAGGTACAATGAGCAGTTCTTC; CDR3: CASSTLTSGRYNEQFF
D: .; V: TRBV20-1; size: few; J: TRBJ2-3; DNA: TGCAGTGCTACGGACTCATCTAGCACAGATACGCAGTATTTT; CDR3: CSATDSSSTDTQYF
D: .; V: TRBV11-1; size: few; J: TRBJ2-7; DNA: TGTGCCAGCAGCTTAGCGGTAACAGGGAACATCCCCTACGAGCAGTACTTC; CDR3: CASSLAVTGNIPYEQYF
D: .; V: TRBV5-1; size: many; J: TRBJ2-5; DNA: TGCGCCAGCAGCTTAGACTACCCCTCAGAGACCCAGTACTTC; CDR3: CASSLDYPSETQYF
D: TRBD1; V: TRBV20-1; size: many; J: TRBJ1-1; DNA: TGCAGTGCTACTCGACAGGGGAATTGGGACACTGAAGCTTTCTTT; CDR3: CSATRQGNWDTEAFF
D: TRBD2; V: TRBV2; size: .; J: TRBJ2-7; DNA: TGTGCCAGCAGCGGGGGACTAGCGGGGATCTACGAGCAGTACTTC; CDR3: CASSGGLAGIYEQYF
D: TRBD1; V: TRBV25-1; size: many; J: TRBJ2-2; DNA: TGTGCCAGCAACAGGGGGCTCGGCACCGGGGAGCTGTTTTTT; CDR3: CASNRGLGTGELFF
D: .; V: TRBV6-2/TRBV6-3; size: .; J: TRBJ1-2; DNA: TGTGCCAGCAGTGACCCAGGAGGCTACACCTTC; CDR3: CASSDPGGYTF
D: .; V: TRBV12-3/TRBV12-4; size: many; J: TRBJ2-1; DNA: TGTGCCAGCAGTAGAGGGACACCAGAGCAGTTCTTC; CDR3: CASSRGTPEQFF
D: .; V: TRBV28; size: .; J: TRBJ2-5; DNA: TGTGCTATTAGCGGAGACCAAGAGACCCAGTACTTC; CDR3: CAISGDQETQYF
D: TRBD2; V: TRBV11-1; size: many; J: TRBJ2-5; DNA: TGTGCCAGCAGCCTAGCGGGAGATTGGGAGACCCAGTACTTC; CDR3: CASSLAGDWETQYF
D: TRBD2; V: TRBV9; size: many; J: TRBJ2-2; DNA: TGTGCCAGCAGCGTAGCTAGCGGGAGAACCGGGGAGCTGTTTTTT; CDR3: CASSVASGRTGELFF
D: TRBD1; V: TRBV19; size: .; J: TRBJ1-6; DNA: TGTGCCCGGATGGGACAGGCGTATAATTCACCCCTCCACTTT; CDR3: CARMGQAYNSPLHF
D: .; V: TRBV19; size: .; J: TRBJ1-4; DNA: TGTGCCAGTAGACCAGCGGCAACTAATGAAAAACTGTTTTTT; CDR3: CASRPAATNEKLFF
D: TRBD1; V: TRBV6-2/TRBV6-3; size: many; J: TRBJ1-5; DNA: TGTGCCAGCAGTTACGGACAGGAGACGCAACCCCAGCATTTT; CDR3: CASSYGQETQPQHF
D: .; V: TRBV12-3/TRBV12-4; size: many; J: TRBJ2-7; DNA: TGTGCCAGCAGGAAGGGACTTAGCGAGCAGTACTTC; CDR3: CASRKGLSEQYF
D: TRBD2; V: TRBV4-3; size: .; J: TRBJ2-7; DNA: TGCGCCAGCAGCAAAACTAGCGGTACCTCCTACGAGCAGTACTTC; CDR3: CASSKTSGTSYEQYF
D: TRBD1; V: TRBV20-1; size: .; J: TRBJ2-7; DNA: TGCAGTGCTAGGGCGTCGGGACAGATCTACGAGCAGTACTTC; CDR3: CSARASGQIYEQYF
D: .; V: TRBV11-2; size: .; J: TRBJ2-3; DNA: TGTGCCAGCAGCTTGATTTTGCGGAAAGATACGCAGTATTTT; CDR3: CASSLILRKDTQYF
D: .; V: TRBV12-3/TRBV12-4; size: many; J: TRBJ2-2; DNA: TGTGCCAGCAGTGCGACAGGAACGAACACCGGGGAGCTGTTTTTT; CDR3: CASSATGTNTGELFF
D: .; V: TRBV6-6; size: many; J: TRBJ2-5; DNA: TGTGCCACCGCCCCGGGTAAAGAGACCCAGTACTTC; CDR3: CATAPGKETQYF
D: .; V: TRBV6-2/TRBV6-3; size: many; J: TRBJ1-5; DNA: TGTGCCAGCAGTTACCCGACTCAGCCCCAGCATTTT; CDR3: CASSYPTQPQHF
D: TRBD1; V: TRBV12-3/TRBV12-4; size: .; J: TRBJ1-2; DNA: TGTGCCAGCAGCGAGGTCCAGGGGGCCCGTGGAGTGGACTATGGCTACACCTTC; CDR3: CASSEVQGARGVDYGYTF
D: .; V: TRBV6-2/TRBV6-3; size: .; J: TRBJ1-1; DNA: TGTGCCAGCAGTTACCCCCCAGGGGTCTTCTTT; CDR3: CASSYPPGVFF
D: .; V: TRBV5-1; size: many; J: TRBJ2-1; DNA: TGCGCCAGCAGCTTGGCGATGAGCTCCTACAATGAGCAGTTCTTC; CDR3: CASSLAMSSYNEQFF
D: .; V: TRBV3-1; size: few; J: TRBJ2-4; DNA: TGTGCCAGCAGCCCAGGTCAGGAAGGGAACATTCAGTACTTC; CDR3: CASSPGQEGNIQYF
D: .; V: TRBV28; size: .; J: TRBJ2-1; DNA: TGTGCCAGTGTACTAGGGGGTATTAATGAGCAGTTCTTC; CDR3: CASVLGGINEQFF
D: TRBD2; V: TRBV20-1; size: .; J: TRBJ2-1; DNA: TGCAGTGCTCCCCTGGCTAGCGGGAGCTCCTACAATGAGCAGTTCTTC; CDR3: CSAPLASGSSYNEQFF
D: .; V: TRBV20-1; size: many; J: TRBJ2-3; DNA: TGCAGTGCTACCGATTCCGGCACCCACACAGATACGCAGTATTTT; CDR3: CSATDSGTHTDTQYF
D: .; V: TRBV7-9; size: few; J: TRBJ1-2; DNA: TGTGCCAGCAGCTTAGCGGAATCCAACTATGGCTACACCTTC; CDR3: CASSLAESNYGYTF